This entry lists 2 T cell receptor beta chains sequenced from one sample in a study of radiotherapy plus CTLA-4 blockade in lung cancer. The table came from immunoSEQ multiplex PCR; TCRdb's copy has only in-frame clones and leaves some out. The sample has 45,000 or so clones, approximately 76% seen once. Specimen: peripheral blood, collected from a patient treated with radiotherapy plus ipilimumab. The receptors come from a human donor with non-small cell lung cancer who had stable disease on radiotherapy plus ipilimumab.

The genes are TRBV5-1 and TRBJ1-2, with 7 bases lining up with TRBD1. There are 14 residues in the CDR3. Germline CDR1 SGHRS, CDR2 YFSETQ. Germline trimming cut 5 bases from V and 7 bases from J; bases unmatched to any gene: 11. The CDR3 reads CASSRGATGVGYTF. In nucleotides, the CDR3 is TGCGCCAGCAGTAGGGGGGCCACAGGGGTTGGCTACACCTTC.

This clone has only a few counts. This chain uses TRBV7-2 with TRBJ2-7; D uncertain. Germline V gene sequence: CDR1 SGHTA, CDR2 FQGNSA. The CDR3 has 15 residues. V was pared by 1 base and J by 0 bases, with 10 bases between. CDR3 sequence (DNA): TGTGCCAGCAGCTTAGGGGTAGTCATCTCCTACGAGCAGTACTTC. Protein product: CASSLGVVISYEQYF.